These T cell receptor beta chains were read from a single sample in a study of spatial heterogeneity in lung cancer. A single record per CDR3 protein comes from TCRdb applying MiXCR to the 5' RACE reads. The sample carries some 23,000 distinct CDR3 sequences, about 7% recorded once. This sample comprised PBMCs, obtained at surgery. These receptors were taken from a male donor with early-stage non-small cell lung cancer. The conserved cysteine and the conserved F or W are not part of the CDR3 here. A row's size may be missing; if present it is once, few, many or a size class.

j_gene: TRBJ2-1; abundance: few; v_gene: TRBV9; CDR3aa: ASSGTSGGQLRDEQF
j_gene: TRBJ1-2; abundance: few; v_gene: TRBV20-1; CDR3aa: SARSAPNYGYT
j_gene: TRBJ1-1; abundance: many; v_gene: TRBV27; CDR3aa: ASSSRGQLNTEAF
j_gene: TRBJ1-2; abundance: many; v_gene: TRBV20-1; CDR3aa: SAGTIADGYT
j_gene: TRBJ1-4; abundance: many; v_gene: TRBV11-1; CDR3aa: ASSLSRTSEKLF
j_gene: TRBJ2-2; abundance: many; v_gene: TRBV12-3/TRBV12-4; CDR3aa: ASSPYGTGELF
j_gene: TRBJ2-3; abundance: few; v_gene: TRBV20-1; CDR3aa: SAWGGRTDTQY
j_gene: TRBJ1-4; abundance: many; v_gene: TRBV28; CDR3aa: ASSSGGQGLNEKLF
j_gene: TRBJ2-1; abundance: few; v_gene: TRBV5-4; CDR3aa: ASSLRTGPNEQF
j_gene: TRBJ2-7; abundance: .; v_gene: TRBV18; CDR3aa: ASSPIGTNEQY
j_gene: TRBJ2-1; abundance: many; v_gene: TRBV5-1; CDR3aa: ASSADPSNEQF
j_gene: TRBJ2-3; abundance: many; v_gene: TRBV14; CDR3aa: ASSSRLAGGTDTQY
j_gene: TRBJ2-2; abundance: .; v_gene: TRBV6-1; CDR3aa: ASSPGRNTGELF
j_gene: TRBJ2-1; abundance: few; v_gene: TRBV19; CDR3aa: ASREAGSHEQF
j_gene: TRBJ2-7; abundance: .; v_gene: TRBV20-1; CDR3aa: SATGTSDYEQY
j_gene: TRBJ1-1; abundance: .; v_gene: TRBV6-6; CDR3aa: ASTQFGGPEAF
j_gene: TRBJ2-5; abundance: many; v_gene: TRBV12-3/TRBV12-4; CDR3aa: ASTSGGETQY
j_gene: TRBJ2-5; abundance: many; v_gene: TRBV20-1; CDR3aa: SAPWAQETQY